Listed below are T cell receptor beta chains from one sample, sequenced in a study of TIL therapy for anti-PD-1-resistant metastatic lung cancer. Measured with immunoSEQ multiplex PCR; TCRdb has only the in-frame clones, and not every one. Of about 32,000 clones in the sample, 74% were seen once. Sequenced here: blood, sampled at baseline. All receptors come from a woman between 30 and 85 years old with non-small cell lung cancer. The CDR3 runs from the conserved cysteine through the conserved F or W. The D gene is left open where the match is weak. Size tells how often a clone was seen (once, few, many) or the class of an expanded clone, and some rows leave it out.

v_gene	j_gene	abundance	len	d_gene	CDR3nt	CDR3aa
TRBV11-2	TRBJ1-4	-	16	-	TGTGCCAGCAGCTTAAGTTCGGACAGTAGAAATGAAAAACTGTTTTTT	CASSLSSDSRNEKLFF
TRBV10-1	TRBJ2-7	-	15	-	TGCGCCAGCAGTGAGTCGTTTGGGGGAATCAGGGAGCAGTACTTC	CASSESFGGIREQYF
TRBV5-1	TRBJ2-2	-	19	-	TGCGCCAGCAGTTCCAACCCATCAGGGGTCACATCGAACACCGGGGAGCTGTTTTTT	CASSSNPSGVTSNTGELFF
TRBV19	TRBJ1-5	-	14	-	TGTGCCAGTTTGGGGGACACAGCAAATCAGCCCCAGCATTTT	CASLGDTANQPQHF
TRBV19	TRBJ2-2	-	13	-	TGTGCCAGTACTCGCCAGGGGACCGGGGAGCTGTTTTTT	CASTRQGTGELFF
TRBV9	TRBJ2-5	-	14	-	TGTGCCAGCAGCGTAGGTCCGGTGGGGGAGACCCAGTACTTC	CASSVGPVGETQYF
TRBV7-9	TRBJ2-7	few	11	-	TGTGCCAGCAGTCCCCTCTACGAGCAGTACTTC	CASSPLYEQYF
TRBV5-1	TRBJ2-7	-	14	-	TGCGCCAGCAGCTCCCAACAGGGTACCTACGAGCAGTACTTC	CASSSQQGTYEQYF
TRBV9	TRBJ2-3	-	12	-	TGTGCCAGCAGCGGGGGGGCAGATACGCAGTATTTT	CASSGGADTQYF
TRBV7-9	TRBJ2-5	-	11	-	TGTGCCAGCAGCCTCGTGGAGACCCAGTACTTC	CASSLVETQYF
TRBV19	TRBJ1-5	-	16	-	TGTGCCAGTAGTATATCCCAAGGAGGGGGCAATCAGCCCCAGCATTTT	CASSISQGGGNQPQHF
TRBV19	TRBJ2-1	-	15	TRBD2	TGTGCCAGTAGTATAGCGGGAGGGCAGGACAATGAGCAGTTCTTC	CASSIAGGQDNEQFF
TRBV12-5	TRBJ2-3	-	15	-	TGTGCTAGTGGTTTCGGAGATTCTAGCACAGATACGCAGTATTTT	CASGFGDSSTDTQYF
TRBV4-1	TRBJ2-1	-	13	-	TGCGCCAGCAGCCCACAGACTGTCAATGAGCAGTTCTTC	CASSPQTVNEQFF
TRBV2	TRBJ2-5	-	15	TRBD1	TGTGCCAGCAGCGTTGGACAGGGGTTGGCGGAGACCCAGTACTTC	CASSVGQGLAETQYF
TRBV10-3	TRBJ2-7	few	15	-	TGTGCCATCAGTGAGACGCGACTTACTCCCCCCGAGCAGTACTTC	CAISETRLTPPEQYF
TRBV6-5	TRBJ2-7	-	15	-	TGTGCCAGCAAAGGCAGGAGACCAAGTGACTACGAGCAGTACTTC	CASKGRRPSDYEQYF
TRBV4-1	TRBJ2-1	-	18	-	TGCGCCAGCAGCCAAAGGGGGTTCGGGGGCGGGAGTGGAGATGAGCAGTTCTTC	CASSQRGFGGGSGDEQFF
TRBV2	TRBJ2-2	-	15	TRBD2	TGTGCCAGCAGGACGAGCGGGAGGGGCCCCGGGGAGCTGTTTTTT	CASRTSGRGPGELFF
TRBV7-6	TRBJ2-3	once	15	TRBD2	TGTGCCAGCAGCTTATCCCCTAGCGGGACAGATACGCAGTATTTT	CASSLSPSGTDTQYF
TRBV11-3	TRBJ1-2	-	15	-	TGTGCCAGCAGCTTAGAAGATTGGCAGAACTATGGCTACACCTTC	CASSLEDWQNYGYTF
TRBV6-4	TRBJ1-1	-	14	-	TGTGCCAGCAGAGACAGTGACATGAACACTGAAGCTTTCTTT	CASRDSDMNTEAFF
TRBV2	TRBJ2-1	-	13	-	TGTGCCACCACAGAGGCTTTCAGGGATGAGCAGTTCTTC	CATTEAFRDEQFF
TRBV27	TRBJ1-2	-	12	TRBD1	TGTGCCAGCAGCCCGACAGGGAATGGCTACACCTTC	CASSPTGNGYTF
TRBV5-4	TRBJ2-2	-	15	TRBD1	TGTGCCAGCAGCCATACAACAGGGGGCGGCGGGGAGCTGTTTTTT	CASSHTTGGGGELFF
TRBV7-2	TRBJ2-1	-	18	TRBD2	TGTGCCAGCAGCTTAGGCATCGTCGCGGGGGACCCGTACAATGAGCAGTTCTTC	CASSLGIVAGDPYNEQFF
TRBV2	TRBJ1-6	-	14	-	TGTGCCAGCAGGACGGTGATTCGGAATTCACCCCTCCACTTT	CASRTVIRNSPLHF
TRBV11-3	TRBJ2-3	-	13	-	TGTGCCAGCAGCTCCCCACCCGATATCGCGCAGTATTTT	CASSSPPDIAQYF
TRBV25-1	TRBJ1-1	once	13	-	TGTGCCAGCAGTGAATCTTGGGGGGCAGAAGCTTTCTTT	CASSESWGAEAFF
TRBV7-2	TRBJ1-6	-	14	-	TGTGCCAGCAGCTCACACGGTTCCAATTCACCCCTCCACTTT	CASSSHGSNSPLHF
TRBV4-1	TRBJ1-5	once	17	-	TGCGCCAGCAGCCAAGTAGATCGCCCGAATAGCAATCAGCCCCAGCATTTT	CASSQVDRPNSNQPQHF
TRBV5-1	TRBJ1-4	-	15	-	TGCGCCAGCAGCCCGATGACACAGGGTAATGAAAAACTGTTTTTT	CASSPMTQGNEKLFF
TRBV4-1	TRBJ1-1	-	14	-	TGCGCCAGCAGCCAAGTCTTCCAGGGCACTGAAGCTTTCTTT	CASSQVFQGTEAFF
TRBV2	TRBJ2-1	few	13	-	TGTGCCAGCAGGAAACTACTAGGGCTTGAGCAGTTCTTC	CASRKLLGLEQFF
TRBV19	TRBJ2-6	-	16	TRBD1	TGTGCCAGTAGTATAACGGGACAGACTGGGGCCAACGTCCTGACTTTC	CASSITGQTGANVLTF
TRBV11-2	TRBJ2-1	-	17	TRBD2	TGTGCCAGCAGCTCCAGGACTAGCGGGGCTACCTACAATGAGCAGTTCTTC	CASSSRTSGATYNEQFF
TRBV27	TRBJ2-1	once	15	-	TGTGCCAGCAGTTTCCTCCCCCTTTGGGGCAATGAGCAGTTCTTC	CASSFLPLWGNEQFF
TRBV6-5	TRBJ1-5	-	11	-	TGTGCCAGCACAGACGATGTGCCCCAGCATTTT	CASTDDVPQHF
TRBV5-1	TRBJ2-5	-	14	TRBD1	TGCGCCAGCAGCTCACAGGGGCCCCAAGAGACCCAGTACTTC	CASSSQGPQETQYF
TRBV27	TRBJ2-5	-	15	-	TGTGCCAGCAGTTTAACTCGACGGCGCCAAGAGACCCAGTACTTC	CASSLTRRRQETQYF
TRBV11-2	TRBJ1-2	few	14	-	TGTGCCAGCAGCTTTCGGCGGGGCGCGAATGGCTACACCTTC	CASSFRRGANGYTF
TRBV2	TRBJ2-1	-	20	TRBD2	TGTGCCAGCAGTGATATAATGGCTAGCGGGAGGGCCCACCTTGATAATGAGCAGTTCTTC	CASSDIMASGRAHLDNEQFF
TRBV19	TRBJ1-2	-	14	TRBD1	TGTGCCAGTAGACCAAGGACAGGGCCCTATGGCTACACCTTC	CASRPRTGPYGYTF
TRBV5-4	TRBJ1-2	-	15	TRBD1	TGTGCCAGCAGCTTACCGGGACAGGGGGCAGGAGGCTACACCTTC	CASSLPGQGAGGYTF
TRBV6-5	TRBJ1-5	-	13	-	TGTGCCAGCAGTTACTCGTCCGGGCAGCCCCAGCATTTT	CASSYSSGQPQHF
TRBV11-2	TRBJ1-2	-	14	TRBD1	TGTGCCAGCAGCTCGCTCCGGGACAGGGATGGCTACACCTTC	CASSSLRDRDGYTF
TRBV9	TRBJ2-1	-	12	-	TGTGCCAGCAGCGTCATCGAGGGTGAGCAGTTCTTC	CASSVIEGEQFF
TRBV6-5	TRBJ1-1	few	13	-	TGTGCCAGCGGGTCTATGGGGAACACTGAAGCTTTCTTT	CASGSMGNTEAFF
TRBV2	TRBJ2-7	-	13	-	TGTGCCAGCAACGCCCGAGAGACGGGCGAGCAGTACTTC	CASNARETGEQYF
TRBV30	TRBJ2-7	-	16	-	TGTGCCTGGAGTGGTTCAGTTGCTGCTAACTTCTACGAGCAGTACTTC	CAWSGSVAANFYEQYF
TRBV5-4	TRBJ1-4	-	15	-	TGTGCCAGCAGCCGGGGGAGGGGAACTAATGAAAAACTGTTTTTT	CASSRGRGTNEKLFF
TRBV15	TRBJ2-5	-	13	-	TGTGCCACCAGCAGAGATTCCGGGGAGACCCAGTACTTC	CATSRDSGETQYF
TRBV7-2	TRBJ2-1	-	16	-	TGTGCCAGCAGCTTAGCCCCCGGAACTCTATTCAATGAGCAGTTCTTC	CASSLAPGTLFNEQFF
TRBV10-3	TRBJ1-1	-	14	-	TGTGCCATCAGTGGTGGGACACGCCTGACTGAAGCTTTCTTT	CAISGGTRLTEAFF
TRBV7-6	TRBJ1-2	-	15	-	TGTGCCAGCAGCTATAAGGCGGGGTCAGGGACGGGCTACACCTTC	CASSYKAGSGTGYTF
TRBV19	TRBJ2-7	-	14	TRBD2	TGTGCCAGCTCGTCCGGGGGGGGCGCCTACGAGCAGTACTTC	CASSSGGGAYEQYF
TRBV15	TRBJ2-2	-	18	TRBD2	TGTGCCACCAGCAGAGATCTAGCGGGCCCTCAACGCCCCGGGGAGCTGTTTTTT	CATSRDLAGPQRPGELFF
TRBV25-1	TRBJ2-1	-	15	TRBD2	TGTGCCAGCAGTGAATTGGTAGCGGGAGCCAATGAGCAGTTCTTC	CASSELVAGANEQFF